This T cell receptor (beta chain) was obtained from a study of molecular identifiers for immune sequencing clone quantification. The V and J ends lost 5 bases and 5 bases respectively, with 15 bases between them. The CDR3 runs to 14 residues. CDR1 MDHEN and CDR2 SYDVKM come from the germline V gene. This clonotype occurred a few times. TCRdb processed the PCR reads anew with MiXCR; each CDR3 protein has one entry. The sample lists approximately 590,000 distinct CDR3 sequences; around 25% were seen once. This chain links TRBV28 with TRBJ1-1, with D perhaps matching TRBD1 (6 bases). The clonotype was recovered from a human donor in good health. Some libraries in this study had Jurkat cell RNA spiked in. The source material was naive CD8+ T cells from blood, with Jurkat cell RNA spiked in. The subset here: FACS-sorted CD8+CD4-CCR7+CD45RA+ naive T cells. CDR3 in amino acids: CASSRTGTWTEAFF. The CDR3 coding sequence is TGTGCCAGCAGTCGAACCGGGACATGGACTGAAGCTTTCTTT.